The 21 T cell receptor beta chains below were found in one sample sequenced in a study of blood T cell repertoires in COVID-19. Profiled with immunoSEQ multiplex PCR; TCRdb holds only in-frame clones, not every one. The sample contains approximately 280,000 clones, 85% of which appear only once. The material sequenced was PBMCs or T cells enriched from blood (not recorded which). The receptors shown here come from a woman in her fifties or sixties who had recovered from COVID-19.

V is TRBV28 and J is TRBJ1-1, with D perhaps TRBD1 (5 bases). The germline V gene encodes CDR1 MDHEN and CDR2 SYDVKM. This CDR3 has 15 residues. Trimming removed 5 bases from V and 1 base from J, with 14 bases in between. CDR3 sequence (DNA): TGTGCCAGCAGTCCCGGACACGGCGGGAACACTGAAGCTTTCTTT. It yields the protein CASSPGHGGNTEAFF.

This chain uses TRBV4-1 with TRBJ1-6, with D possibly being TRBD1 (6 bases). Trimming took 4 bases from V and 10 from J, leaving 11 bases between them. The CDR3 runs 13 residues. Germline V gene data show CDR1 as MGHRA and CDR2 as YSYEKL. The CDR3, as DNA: TGCGCCAGCAGCCTGCAGGGGTTATCACCCCTCCACTTT. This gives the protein CASSLQGLSPLHF.

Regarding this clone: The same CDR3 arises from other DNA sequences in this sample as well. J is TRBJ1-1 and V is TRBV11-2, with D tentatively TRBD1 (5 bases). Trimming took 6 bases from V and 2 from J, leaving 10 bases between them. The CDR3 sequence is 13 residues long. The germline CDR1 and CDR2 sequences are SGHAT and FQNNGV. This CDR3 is CASSFTGNTEAFF. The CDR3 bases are TGTGCCAGCAGTTTTACAGGAAACACTGAAGCTTTCTTT.

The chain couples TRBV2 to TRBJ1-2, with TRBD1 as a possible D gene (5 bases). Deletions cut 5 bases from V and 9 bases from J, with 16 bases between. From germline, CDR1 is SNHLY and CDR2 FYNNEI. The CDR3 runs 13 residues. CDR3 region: CASSSDGGLSYTF. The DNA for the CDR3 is TGTGCCAGCAGTTCAGACGGGGGTCTCAGCTACACCTTC.

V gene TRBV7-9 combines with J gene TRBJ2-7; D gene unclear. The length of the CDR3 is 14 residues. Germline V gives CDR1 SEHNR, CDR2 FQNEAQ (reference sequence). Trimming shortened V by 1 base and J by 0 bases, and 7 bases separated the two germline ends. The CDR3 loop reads CASSLGQISYEQYF. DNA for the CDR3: TGTGCCAGCAGCTTAGGACAAATCTCCTACGAGCAGTACTTC.

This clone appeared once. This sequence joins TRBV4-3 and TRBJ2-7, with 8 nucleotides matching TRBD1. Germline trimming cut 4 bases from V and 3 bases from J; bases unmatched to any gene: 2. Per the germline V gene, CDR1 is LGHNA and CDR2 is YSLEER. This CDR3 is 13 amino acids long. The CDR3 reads CASSRDRGYEQYF. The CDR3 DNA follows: TGCGCCAGCAGCCGAGACAGGGGCTACGAGCAGTACTTC.

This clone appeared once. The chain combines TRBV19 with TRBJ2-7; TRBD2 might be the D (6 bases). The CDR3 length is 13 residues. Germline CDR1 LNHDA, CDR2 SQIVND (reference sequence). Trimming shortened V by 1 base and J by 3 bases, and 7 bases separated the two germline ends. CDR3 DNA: TGTGCCAGTAGTATAGCCGGGGGCTACGAGCAGTACTTC. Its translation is CASSIAGGYEQYF.

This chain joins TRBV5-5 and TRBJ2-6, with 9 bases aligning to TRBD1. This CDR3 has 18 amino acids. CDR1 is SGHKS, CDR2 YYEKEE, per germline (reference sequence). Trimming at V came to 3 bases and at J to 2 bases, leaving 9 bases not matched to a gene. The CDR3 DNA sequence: TGTGCCAGCAGCTCCCTGGACAGGGGCATGACTGGGGCCAACGTCCTGACTTTC. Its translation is CASSSLDRGMTGANVLTF. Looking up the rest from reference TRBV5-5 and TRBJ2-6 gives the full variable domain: DAGVTQSPTHLIKTRGQQVTLRCSPISGHKSVSWYQQVLGQGPQFIFQYYEKEERGRGNFPDRFSARQFPNYSSELNVNALLLGDSALYLCASSSLDRGMTGANVLTFGAGSRLTVL.

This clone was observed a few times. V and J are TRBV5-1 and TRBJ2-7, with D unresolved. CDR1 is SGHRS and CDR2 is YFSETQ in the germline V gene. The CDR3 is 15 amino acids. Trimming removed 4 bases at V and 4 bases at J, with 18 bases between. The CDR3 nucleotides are TGCGCCAGCAGCCTCATGCCCGGCGGATCGTACGAGCAGTACTTC. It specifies CASSLMPGGSYEQYF.

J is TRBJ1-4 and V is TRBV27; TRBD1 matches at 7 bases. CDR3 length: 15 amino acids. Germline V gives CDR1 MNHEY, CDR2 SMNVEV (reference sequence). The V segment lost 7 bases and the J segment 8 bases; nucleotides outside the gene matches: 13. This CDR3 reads CASKPWTGRMEKLFF. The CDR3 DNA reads TGTGCCAGCAAACCATGGACAGGTCGAATGGAAAAACTGTTTTTT.

CDR3 nucleotides: TGTGCCAGTAGTGGCGGAGGGGACGAGCAGTACTTC. This encodes CASSGGGDEQYF. The chain couples TRBV19 to TRBJ2-7, with D possibly matching TRBD2 (6 bases). Looked up from germline, CDR1 is LNHDA and CDR2 is SQIVND (reference sequence). The V and J ends lost 5 bases and 5 bases respectively, with 10 bases between them. The CDR3 is 12 residues long.

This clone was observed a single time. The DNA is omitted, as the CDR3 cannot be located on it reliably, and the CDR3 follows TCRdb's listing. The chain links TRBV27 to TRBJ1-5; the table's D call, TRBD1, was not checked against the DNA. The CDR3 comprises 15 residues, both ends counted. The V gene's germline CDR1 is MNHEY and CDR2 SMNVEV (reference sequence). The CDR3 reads CASSTSDRANQPQHF.

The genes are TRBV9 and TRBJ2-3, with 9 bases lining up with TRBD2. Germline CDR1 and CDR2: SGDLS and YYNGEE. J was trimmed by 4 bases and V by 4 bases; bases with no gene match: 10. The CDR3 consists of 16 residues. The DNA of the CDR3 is TGTGCCAGCAGCCCCCCTTGGGCGGGAGGGGCAGATACGCAGTATTTT. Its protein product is CASSPPWAGGADTQYF.

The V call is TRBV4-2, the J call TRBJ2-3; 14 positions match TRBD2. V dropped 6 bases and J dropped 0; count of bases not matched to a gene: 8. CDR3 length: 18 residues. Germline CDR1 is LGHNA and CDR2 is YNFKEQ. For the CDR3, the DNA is TGTGCCAGCAGTCGGACGACTAGCGGGGGGGATAGCACAGATACGCAGTATTTT. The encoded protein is CASSRTTSGGDSTDTQYF.

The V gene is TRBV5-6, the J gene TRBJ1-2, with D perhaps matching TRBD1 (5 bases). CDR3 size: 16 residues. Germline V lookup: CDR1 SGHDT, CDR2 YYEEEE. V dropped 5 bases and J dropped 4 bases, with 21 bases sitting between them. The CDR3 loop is CASRLGLEGLAYGYTF. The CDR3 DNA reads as TGTGCCAGCAGACTGGGGTTGGAGGGGTTAGCCTATGGCTACACCTTC.

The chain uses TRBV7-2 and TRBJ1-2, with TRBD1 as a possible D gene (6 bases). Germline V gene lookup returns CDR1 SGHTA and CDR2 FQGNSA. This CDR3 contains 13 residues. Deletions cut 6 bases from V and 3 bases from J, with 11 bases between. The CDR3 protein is CASRWDMDYGYTF. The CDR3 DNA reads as TGTGCCAGCAGGTGGGACATGGACTATGGCTACACCTTC.

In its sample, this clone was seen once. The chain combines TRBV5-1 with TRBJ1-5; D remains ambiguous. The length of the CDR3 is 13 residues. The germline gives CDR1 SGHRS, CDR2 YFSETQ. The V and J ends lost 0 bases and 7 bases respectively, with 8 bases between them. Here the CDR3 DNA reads TGCGCCAGCAGCTTGGTGTCGGGGCAGCCCCAGCATTTT. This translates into CASSLVSGQPQHF.

The CDR3 DNA is TGCAGTGCTGGGGAGAGCACTGAAGCTTTCTTT. Protein product: CSAGESTEAFF. The J gene is TRBJ1-1, the V gene TRBV20-1, with unresolved D. V was pared by 5 bases and J by 4 bases, with 8 bases between. The germline gives CDR1 DFQATT, CDR2 SNEGSKA (reference sequence). The CDR3 contains 11 residues.

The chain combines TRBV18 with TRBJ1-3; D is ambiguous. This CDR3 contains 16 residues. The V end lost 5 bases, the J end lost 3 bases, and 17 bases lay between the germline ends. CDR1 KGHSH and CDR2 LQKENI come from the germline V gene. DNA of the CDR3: TGTGCCAGCTCAGAAACGTTGGGCAGCCTTGGAAACACCATATATTTT. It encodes CASSETLGSLGNTIYF. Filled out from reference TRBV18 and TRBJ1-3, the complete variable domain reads NAGVMQNPRHLVRRRGQEARLRCSPMKGHSHVYWYRQLPEEGLKFMVYLQKENIIDESGMPKERFSAEFPKEGPSILRIQQVVRGDSAAYFCASSETLGSLGNTIYFGEGSWLTVV.

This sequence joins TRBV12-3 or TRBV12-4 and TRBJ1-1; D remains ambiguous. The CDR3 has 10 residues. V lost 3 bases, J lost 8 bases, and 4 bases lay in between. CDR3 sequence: CASSFAEAFF. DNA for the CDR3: TGTGCCAGCAGTTTTGCGGAAGCTTTCTTT.

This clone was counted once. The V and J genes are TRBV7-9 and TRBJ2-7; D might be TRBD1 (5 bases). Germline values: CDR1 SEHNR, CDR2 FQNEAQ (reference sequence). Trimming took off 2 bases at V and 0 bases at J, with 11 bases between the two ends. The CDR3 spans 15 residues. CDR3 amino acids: CASSLSRGLSYEQYF. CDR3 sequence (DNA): TGTGCCAGCAGCTTATCAAGGGGCCTCTCCTACGAGCAGTACTTC.